One sample yielded the 29 T cell receptor beta chains listed below, sequenced in a study of early T cells in non-severe SARS-CoV-2 infection. TCRdb analysed the 5' RACE reads with MiXCR anew, one entry per CDR3 protein. The data show about 38,000 distinct CDR3 sequences, 3.5% to 5% seen once. Sequencing was carried out using whole blood. These receptors were obtained from an adult who was a healthcare worker with PCR-confirmed SARS-CoV-2 infection or an uninfected control (not recorded which).

In this sample, this clonotype turned up many times. V usage is TRBV7-8 and J usage is TRBJ2-7; D ambiguous. Trimming pared 5 bases from V and 6 bases from J, leaving 23 bases between. The CDR3 covers 16 residues. The V gene's germline CDR1 is SGHVS and CDR2 FQNEAQ. CDR3 in amino acids: CASSNPLTRRKGEQYF. The CDR3 DNA follows: TGTGCCAGCAGCAACCCCTTGACTCGTAGGAAGGGCGAGCAGTACTTC.

This clonotype was observed at least ten times. The rearrangement joins TRBV12-3 or TRBV12-4 to TRBJ1-2, with D hard to call. Trimming removed 4 bases from V and 4 bases from J, with 13 bases in between. The CDR3 has 14 residues. This CDR3 is CASSSSTRGYGYTF. The DNA for the CDR3 is TGTGCCAGCAGTTCCTCCACCCGGGGCTATGGCTACACCTTC.

At least ten counts were recorded for this clonotype. This sequence joins TRBV15 and TRBJ2-7; TRBD1 is a possible D gene (6 bases). Between the trimmed V and J ends, which lost 0 bases and 1 base, there was a span of 7 bases. Germline V lookup: CDR1 LNHNV, CDR2 YYDKDF (reference sequence). This CDR3 has 14 amino acids. The CDR3 DNA sequence: TGTGCCACCAGCAGAGACAGGGGTTCCTACGAGCAGTACTTC. It encodes CATSRDRGSYEQYF.

This clonotype was observed at least ten times. This chain links TRBV3-1 with TRBJ1-2, with 7 bases aligning to TRBD1. The CDR3 spans 16 residues. Germline lookup yields CDR1 LGHDT and CDR2 YNNKEL (reference sequence). V gave up 1 base and J gave up 6 bases; unmatched junction bases: 11. In nucleotides, the CDR3 is TGTGCCAGCAGCCAAGCGTGGGCCAGGGGGAGGAATGGCTACACCTTC. This sequence encodes CASSQAWARGRNGYTF.

In this sample, this clonotype turned up many times. This chain joins TRBV20-1 and TRBJ1-5; 8 bases agree with TRBD1. This CDR3 region has 14 residues. The junction had 11 bases not matched to a gene; V was cut back by 6 bases and J by 7 bases. The germline V gene has CDR1 DFQATT and CDR2 SNEGSKA (reference sequence). The CDR3 here is CSAGGSSGGQPQHF. The CDR3, as DNA: TGCAGTGCAGGGGGCTCTTCAGGGGGCCAGCCCCAGCATTTT.

This clonotype was counted at least ten times. The V gene is TRBV5-1, the J gene TRBJ1-5; D gene uncertain. The CDR3 has 14 amino acids. V was cut by 0 bases and J by 0 bases, with 4 bases left in between. Germline CDR1 is SGHRS and CDR2 is YFSETQ. Here the CDR3 reads CASSLEGSNQPQHF. The DNA for the CDR3 is TGCGCCAGCAGCTTGGAGGGTAGCAATCAGCCCCAGCATTTT.

V usage is TRBV12-3 or TRBV12-4 and J usage is TRBJ1-1; D is unclear. The V gene lost 7 bases and the J gene lost 4 bases, with 13 bases spanning the gap. This CDR3 has 13 residues. The CDR3 reads CASTPGPGTEAFF. In nucleotides, the CDR3 is TGTGCCAGCACTCCGGGTCCGGGCACTGAAGCTTTCTTT.

This clonotype was detected many times. The chain couples TRBV20-1 to TRBJ2-5; tentative D call: TRBD2 (6 bases). Germline V CDR1 and CDR2: DFQATT, SNEGSKA (reference sequence). The CDR3 runs 13 residues. V lost 5 bases, J lost 5 bases, and 15 bases lay in between. The CDR3 reads CSAPGTQRETQYF. The DNA for the CDR3 is TGCAGTGCTCCCGGGACTCAAAGGGAGACCCAGTACTTC.

Ten or more counts support this clonotype. The CDR3, as DNA: TGCGCCAGCAGCTACAACACGGGAGACTCTGGGGCCAACGTCCTGACTTTC. Its translation: CASSYNTGDSGANVLTF. The chain links TRBV5-1 to TRBJ2-6, with a possible D match to TRBD2 (6 bases). CDR1 and CDR2 from the germline V gene are SGHRS and YFSETQ. The CDR3 loop spans 17 amino acids. The V gene lost 3 bases and the J gene lost 0 bases, with 13 bases spanning the gap.

This clonotype occurred a few times. The J gene is TRBJ1-5, the V gene TRBV13; the D gene is possibly TRBD1 (5 bases). Germline CDR1 reads PRHDT; CDR2 reads FYEKMQ (reference sequence). The CDR3 is made up of 15 amino acids. V lost 0 bases, J lost 0 bases, and 6 bases lay in between. The CDR3 nucleotides are TGTGCCAGCAGCTTAGGGGGGCCTAGCAATCAGCCCCAGCATTTT. It encodes CASSLGGPSNQPQHF.

Ten or more counts support this clonotype. The V gene is TRBV7-9, the J gene TRBJ1-4, with 7 nucleotides matching TRBD1. V dropped 1 base and J dropped 4; count of bases not matched to a gene: 3. The CDR3 sequence is 15 residues long. Germline V gene sequence: CDR1 SEHNR, CDR2 FQNEAQ (reference sequence). CDR3 loop: CASSLGGTDNEKLFF. DNA of the CDR3: TGTGCCAGCAGCTTAGGTGGGACAGATAATGAAAAACTGTTTTTT.

This clonotype was counted only a few times. V gene TRBV5-1 combines with J gene TRBJ2-7; possibly TRBD1 for D (5 bases). V was trimmed by 9 bases and J by 0 bases, leaving 13 bases between them. The CDR3 extends over 13 amino acids. The germline V gene has CDR1 SGHRS and CDR2 YFSETQ. The CDR3 DNA reads TGCGCCACCCGGCCCGACAGCTCCTACGAGCAGTACTTC. Translating it yields CATRPDSSYEQYF.

This clonotype was observed at least ten times. The chain couples TRBV12-3 or TRBV12-4 to TRBJ2-7, with 7 bases fitting TRBD1. Unmatched junction bases numbered 7, after V lost 5 bases and J lost 6 bases. CDR3 length equals 13 residues. The DNA of the CDR3 is TGTGCCAGCAGTAGAAACAGGGGTAGCGAGCAGTACTTC. Translating it yields CASSRNRGSEQYF.

V and J are TRBV9 and TRBJ2-3, with a possible D match to TRBD1 (6 bases). Looked up from germline, CDR1 is SGDLS and CDR2 is YYNGEE. V was trimmed by 4 bases and J by 4 bases, leaving 13 bases between them. The CDR3 is 14 amino acids. The CDR3 DNA reads TGTGCCAGCAGCAAACTACAGGGTGCAGATACGCAGTATTTT. Its translation: CASSKLQGADTQYF.

The sample holds many counts of this clonotype. The genes are TRBV3-1 and TRBJ2-5, with 14 bases aligning to TRBD2. The ends lost 3 bases at V and 0 bases at J; junction bases unmatched: 6. Germline assignment: CDR1 LGHDT and CDR2 YNNKEL (reference sequence). The CDR3 contains 18 residues. CDR3 DNA sequence: TGTGCCAGCAGCCAGGGACTAGCGGGGGACCTGTACCAAGAGACCCAGTACTTC. Amino acid sequence: CASSQGLAGDLYQETQYF.

J is TRBJ2-7 and V is TRBV12-5; no definite D call. V was shortened by 7 bases and J by 5 bases, with 9 bases between the two germline ends. Germline values: CDR1 LGHNT, CDR2 FRNRAP. CDR3 length: 11 residues. CDR3 DNA sequence: TGTGCTAGTGAGGAATTTGACGAGCAGTACTTC. It specifies CASEEFDEQYF.

The V gene is TRBV27, the J gene TRBJ2-3; TRBD1 matches 8 bases. Germline assignment: CDR1 MNHEY and CDR2 SMNVEV (reference sequence). The CDR3 sequence is 20 residues long. J lost 2 bases, V lost 5 bases, and 21 bases had no gene match. This chain's CDR3 is CASSRKIRDRTTHITDTQYF. The DNA of the CDR3 is TGTGCCAGCAGTCGAAAGATCAGGGACAGGACCACGCACATCACAGATACGCAGTATTTT.

This clonotype appeared many times. The chain joins TRBV18 to TRBJ2-6; 9 bases are shared with TRBD1. CDR3 length: 17 residues. Germline V gene sequence: CDR1 KGHSH, CDR2 LQKENI. With 3 bases clipped from V and 1 base from J, the junction kept 4 bases outside the gene matches. CDR3 nucleotides: TGTGCCAGCTCACCGGGACAGGGATGGTCTGGGGCCAACGTCCTGACTTTC. Translated: CASSPGQGWSGANVLTF.

This clonotype was seen at least ten times. The chain is built from TRBV3-1 and TRBJ1-2; D unresolved. The germline V gene has CDR1 LGHDT and CDR2 YNNKEL (reference sequence). The V and J ends lost 4 bases and 2 bases respectively, with 8 bases between them. There are 13 residues in the CDR3. CDR3 in amino acids: CASSLLTNYGYTF. As DNA, the CDR3 is TGTGCCAGCAGCCTCCTGACAAACTATGGCTACACCTTC.

This clonotype was counted many times. The chain recombines TRBV3-1 with TRBJ1-1, with 7 positions matching TRBD1. The germline V gene has CDR1 LGHDT and CDR2 YNNKEL (reference sequence). J gave up 3 bases and V 3 bases, and 4 bases lay outside the gene matches. There are 14 residues in the CDR3. CDR3 in amino acids: CASSQDRSDTEAFF. CDR3 DNA: TGTGCCAGCAGCCAGGACAGGTCTGACACTGAAGCTTTCTTT.

The sample holds many counts of this clonotype. V gene TRBV29-1 combines with J gene TRBJ2-2, with no clear D. Germline V gene lookup returns CDR1 SQVTM and CDR2 ANQGSEA. Trimming removed 0 bases from V and 4 bases from J, with 9 bases in between. The CDR3 length is 14 residues. CDR3 residues: CSVEEVRSTGELFF. Here the CDR3 DNA reads TGCAGCGTTGAAGAGGTTCGGAGCACCGGGGAGCTGTTTTTT.

This clonotype came up many times. The chain combines TRBV12-3 or TRBV12-4 with TRBJ1-1; D perhaps matches TRBD1 (5 bases). With 3 bases removed from V and 1 base from J, the gap between germline ends came to 12 bases. CDR3 length: 15 amino acids. The CDR3 DNA is TGTGCCAGCAGTTTTAAGGGGTCTTCGAACACTGAAGCTTTCTTT. Protein sequence: CASSFKGSSNTEAFF.

This clonotype was counted at least ten times. This chain uses TRBV12-3 or TRBV12-4 with TRBJ1-6; D is perhaps TRBD1 (6 bases). This CDR3 has 14 residues. Trimming pared 6 bases from V and 6 bases from J, leaving 12 bases between. The CDR3 DNA sequence: TGTGCCAGCAGCCGGGACATGCGTAATTCACCCCTCCACTTT. It yields the protein CASSRDMRNSPLHF.

This clonotype was observed at least ten times. V usage is TRBV7-2 and J usage is TRBJ1-6, with TRBD1 matching over 7 bases. Germline CDR1 reads SGHTA; CDR2 reads FQGNSA. The CDR3 is made up of 15 amino acids. Losses at the gene ends were 5 bases for V and 7 bases for J; bases not matched to a gene: 8. Here the CDR3 DNA reads TGTGCCAGCAGCCGGTCCGGGGACAGCAATTCACCCCTCCACTTT. Its translation is CASSRSGDSNSPLHF.

This clonotype has a handful of counts. In nucleotides, the CDR3 is TGCAGTGCTACTAGCGGGGGGACTAGCACAGATACGCAGTATTTT. Translation: CSATSGGTSTDTQYF. The chain combines TRBV20-1 with TRBJ2-3, with 11 bases aligning to TRBD2. Germline V lookup: CDR1 DFQATT, CDR2 SNEGSKA (reference sequence). Losses at the gene ends were 4 bases for V and 0 bases for J; bases not matched to a gene: 3. CDR3 length: 15 amino acids.

This clonotype was picked up many times. The rearrangement uses TRBV25-1 and TRBJ1-2; 7 bases map to TRBD1. The CDR3 extends over 14 amino acids. Germline V lookup: CDR1 MGHDK, CDR2 SYGVNS. With 5 bases clipped from V and 4 bases from J, the junction kept 7 bases outside the gene matches. Written as DNA, the CDR3 is TGTGCCAGCAGTCAGACAGGGTTTGCCTATGGCTACACCTTC. Amino acid sequence: CASSQTGFAYGYTF.

This chain uses TRBV3-1 with TRBJ2-7; a possible D gene is TRBD1 (6 bases). Germline values: CDR1 LGHDT, CDR2 YNNKEL (reference sequence). The V and J ends lost 5 bases and 6 bases respectively, with 14 bases between them. This CDR3 spans 13 amino acids. As DNA, the CDR3 is TGTGCCAGCAGCACTGTATGGGGGCTCGAGCAGTACTTC. This sequence encodes CASSTVWGLEQYF.

This clonotype has at least ten counts. The rearrangement links TRBV7-6 to TRBJ2-5, with D perhaps TRBD1 or TRBD2 (5 bases each). Germline V lookup: CDR1 SGHVS, CDR2 FNYEAQ. The ends were cut back, 5 bases at V and 1 base at J, with 17 bases in the middle. The CDR3 has 16 residues. CDR3 coding DNA: TGTGCCAGCAGCCTCCAGGGACGTATGCTCCAAGAGACCCAGTACTTC. This gives the protein CASSLQGRMLQETQYF.

This clonotype appeared a few times. The V gene is TRBV14, the J gene TRBJ2-6, with D possibly being TRBD1 or TRBD2 (5 bases each). The germline CDR1 and CDR2 sequences are SGHDN and FVKESK. Deletions cut 5 bases from V and 2 bases from J, with 19 bases between. The CDR3 is made up of 18 amino acids. For the CDR3, the DNA is TGTGCCAGCAGCGATTGGGACGGGGCTCTTGCTGGGGCCAACGTCCTGACTTTC. Encoded protein: CASSDWDGALAGANVLTF.